Sequencing of this T cell receptor beta chain was carried out in a study of blood T cell repertoires in COVID-19. Study-level background: The United States, Italy and Spain supplied acute and convalescent COVID-19 samples.

Adults between roughly 18 and 90 years of age took part from more than 20 US areas. As handled by the study authors: By means of reference gene primer amplification, nucleated cell counts were estimated. Assay used: immunoSEQ multiplex PCR; TCRdb lists only in-frame clones, some missing. V, J and clone size are taken as reported in that table, and D and trimming were inferred from the DNA itself. The data show around 58,000 clones, roughly 80% seen once. CDR3 size: 13 residues. Germline lookup yields CDR1 SGHVS and CDR2 FNYEAQ. V dropped 1 base and J dropped 8 bases, with 9 bases sitting between them.

The sequence was obtained from a woman aged 35 to 49 with acute COVID-19. Sequenced input: PBMCs or T cells enriched from blood (not recorded which). The rearrangement links TRBV7-6 to TRBJ1-3; D may be TRBD1 (6 bases). CDR3 coding DNA: TGTGCCAGCAGCTTAGGGAAGGGGGACACCATATATTTT. It yields the protein CASSLGKGDTIYF.